The T cell receptor (beta chain) described here comes from a study of beta chain features in type 1 diabetes. Study-level information: Regarding age, gender and cell yields, patients proved similar to healthy donors.

This clone has only a few counts. The antigen is undetermined. Trimming removed 3 bases at V and 6 bases at J, with 17 bases between. The CDR3 is 15 residues long. CDR1 is SGHNT and CDR2 is YYREEE in the germline V gene (reference sequence). Sorted CD4+ subsets: naive, central memory, regulatory, stem cell-like memory (CD45RO/CCR7/CD25/CD127/CD95/CD27 panel). Study findings and constraints: There was a moderate but significant shortening of TCRB CDR3s in all four CD4+ subsets of Type 1 diabetes patients.

The investigators reverse transcribed all of the isolated RNA, so they sequenced expressed TCRB transcripts. Sequencing of naive, central memory and regulatory T cell samples gave an average of approximately 3.3 million reads. Data came from immunoSEQ multiplex PCR; TCRdb stores just in-frame clones and leaves some out. The sample carries 600,000 to 700,000 clones, around 11% recorded once. This clonotype originated in a man aged 25 to 40 with type 1 diabetes. The material sequenced was naive CD4+ T cells from blood. The V call is TRBV5-4, the J call TRBJ2-3, with D maybe TRBD2 (5 bases). The CDR3, as DNA: TGTGCCAGCAGCTCGCCTGAGACGCGGGCGGATACGCAGTATTTT. Its translation: CASSSPETRADTQYF. The full variable domain, in which reference TRBV5-4 and TRBJ2-3 provide the parts outside the CDR3, is ETGVTQSPTHLIKTRGQQVTLRCSSQSGHNTVSWYQQALGQGPQFIFQYYREEENGRGNFPPRFSGLQFPNYSSELNVNALELDDSALYLCASSSPETRADTQYFGPGTRLTVL.